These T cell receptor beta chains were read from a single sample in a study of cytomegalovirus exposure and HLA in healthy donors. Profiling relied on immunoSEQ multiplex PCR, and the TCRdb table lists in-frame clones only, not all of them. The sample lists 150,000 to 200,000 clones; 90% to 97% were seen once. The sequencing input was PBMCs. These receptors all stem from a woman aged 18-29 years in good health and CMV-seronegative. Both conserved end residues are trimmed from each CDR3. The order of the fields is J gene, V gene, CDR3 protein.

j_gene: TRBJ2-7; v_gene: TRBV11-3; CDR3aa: ASSSGGGGYEQY
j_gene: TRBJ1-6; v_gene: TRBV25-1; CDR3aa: ASSESGQVFSPLH
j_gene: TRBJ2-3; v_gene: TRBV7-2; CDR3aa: ASSPSSGGATQY
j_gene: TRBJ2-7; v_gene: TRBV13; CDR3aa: ASSLGLAGYSYEQY
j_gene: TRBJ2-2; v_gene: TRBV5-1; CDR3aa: ASSPGGGLAATGELF
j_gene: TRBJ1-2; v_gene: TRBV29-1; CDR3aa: SVDGSSVWRGGYT
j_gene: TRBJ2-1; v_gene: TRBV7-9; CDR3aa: ASSLDREPTYNEQF
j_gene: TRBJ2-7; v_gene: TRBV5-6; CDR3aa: ASSLTSRDYAYEQY
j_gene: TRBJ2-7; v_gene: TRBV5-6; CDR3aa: ASSAGTGAYEQY
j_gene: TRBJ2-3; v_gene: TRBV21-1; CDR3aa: ASSKYHLGAGASTDTQY
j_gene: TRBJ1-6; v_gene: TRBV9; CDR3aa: ASSGGGNSPLH
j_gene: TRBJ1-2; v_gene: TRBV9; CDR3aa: ASSGAGQESYGYT
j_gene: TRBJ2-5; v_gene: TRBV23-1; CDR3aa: ASSPRTGGEETQY
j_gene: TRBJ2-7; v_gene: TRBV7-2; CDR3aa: ASSLGAGTSYEQY
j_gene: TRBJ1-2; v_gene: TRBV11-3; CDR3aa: ASSSGQGEVR
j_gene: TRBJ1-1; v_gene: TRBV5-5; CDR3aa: ASSIGQVYEAF
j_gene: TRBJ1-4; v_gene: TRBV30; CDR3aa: AWSTDIEKLF
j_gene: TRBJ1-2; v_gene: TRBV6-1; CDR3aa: ASSEAISQGGYT
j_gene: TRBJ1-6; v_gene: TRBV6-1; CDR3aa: ASSILRVVDSPLH
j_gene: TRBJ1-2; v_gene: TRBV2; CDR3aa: ASSQQGALNYGYT
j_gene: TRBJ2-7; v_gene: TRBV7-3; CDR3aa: ASSSGLAGGEQY
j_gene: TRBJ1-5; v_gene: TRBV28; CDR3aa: ASSLGGTSNQPQH
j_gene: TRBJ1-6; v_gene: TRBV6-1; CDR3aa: ASSPQYNSPLH
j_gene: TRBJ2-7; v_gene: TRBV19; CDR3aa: ASSPRGGSSYEQY
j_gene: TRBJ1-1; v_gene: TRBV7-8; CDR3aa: ASSLGGRNTEAF
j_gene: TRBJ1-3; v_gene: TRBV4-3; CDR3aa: ASSDIAGTGNTIY
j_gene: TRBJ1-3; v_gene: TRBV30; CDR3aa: AWSTGSTLNVGTIY
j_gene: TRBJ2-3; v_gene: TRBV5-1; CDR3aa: ASSLTGDGNTQY
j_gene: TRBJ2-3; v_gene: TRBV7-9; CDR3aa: AKAGTGGDTQY
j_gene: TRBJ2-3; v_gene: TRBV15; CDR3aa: ATSRDPRDTQY
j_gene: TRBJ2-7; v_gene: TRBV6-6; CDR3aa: ASSDPGLANSYEQY
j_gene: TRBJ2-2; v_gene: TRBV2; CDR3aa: ASSGTSRNTGELF
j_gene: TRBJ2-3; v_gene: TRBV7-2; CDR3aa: ASSSPPDTQY
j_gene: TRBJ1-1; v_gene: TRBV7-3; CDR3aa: ASSSGQGTEAF
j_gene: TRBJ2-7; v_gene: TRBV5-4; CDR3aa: ASSKSRDRGVYEQY
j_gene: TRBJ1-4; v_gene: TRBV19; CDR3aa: ASSAQGQGLAKLF